Presented here are 25 T cell receptor beta chains from one specimen sequenced in a study of cytomegalovirus exposure and HLA in healthy donors. The PCR contained 60 Vbeta and 13 Jbeta primers. TCRdb keeps only in-frame clones here, not all; method: immunoSEQ multiplex PCR. The sample includes about 170,000 clones, roughly three quarters of them seen just once. Material for sequencing was PBMCs. The source of these receptors is a woman aged 45 to 65 in good health and CMV-seronegative.

This clone was seen a single time. The genes are TRBV7-8 and TRBJ1-2; no definite D call. CDR3 size: 15 residues. The germline V gene has CDR1 SGHVS and CDR2 FQNEAQ. V gave up 1 base and J gave up 4 bases, with 13 bases separating them. The DNA of the CDR3 is TGTGCCAGCAGCTTAGTTGCAGTCTCCCGCTATGGCTACACCTTC. This sequence encodes CASSLVAVSRYGYTF. Drawing the rest from reference TRBV7-8 and TRBJ1-2, the complete variable domain is GAGVSQSPRYKVAKRGQDVALRCDPISGHVSLFWYQQALGQGPEFLTYFQNEAQLDKSGLPSDRFFAERPEGSVSTLKIQRTQQEDSAVYLCASSLVAVSRYGYTFGSGTRLTVV.

Details on this clone: Distinct nucleotide sequences in the sample also encode this CDR3. This chain uses TRBV4-3 with TRBJ2-5; 8 nucleotides agree with TRBD2. Per germline, CDR1 LGHNA and CDR2 YSLEER. The length of the CDR3 is 15 residues. The trim removed 3 bases at V and 1 base at J, leaving 4 bases unmatched. CDR3 loop: CASSHVLAGQETQYF. CDR3 sequence (DNA): TGCGCCAGCAGCCATGTGCTAGCGGGCCAAGAGACCCAGTACTTC.

The V gene is TRBV10-3, the J gene TRBJ1-3; D gene ambiguous. Trimming pared 2 bases from V and 9 bases from J, leaving 11 bases between. This CDR3 contains 13 residues. In germline, CDR1 is ENHRY, CDR2 SYGVKD. Written as DNA, the CDR3 is TGTGCCATCAGTGAGGGCCTAGGTCCCACCATATATTTT. This sequence encodes CAISEGLGPTIYF.

The chain carries TRBV25-1 and TRBJ2-3, with 9 bases aligning to TRBD2. Germline V CDR1 and CDR2: MGHDK, SYGVNS. CDR3 length: 14 amino acids. V shed 3 bases, J shed 7 bases, and the junction held 5 bases outside the gene matches. CDR3 sequence: CASSEPAGGNTQYF. In nucleotides, the CDR3 is TGTGCCAGCAGTGAGCCAGCGGGAGGTAATACGCAGTATTTT.

CDR3 nucleotides: TGTGCCAGCAGCTTAACGGACACCGGGGAGCTGTTTTTT. As protein: CASSLTDTGELFF. V is TRBV7-8 and J is TRBJ2-2; D not certain. The CDR3 loop spans 13 amino acids. Per germline, CDR1 SGHVS and CDR2 FQNEAQ. The V gene lost 2 bases and the J gene lost 3 bases, with 4 bases spanning the gap.

This rearrangement joins TRBV5-1 to TRBJ2-5, with 8 bases that match TRBD2. The assigned J gene may be wrong: the sequence end matches TRBJ2-7 better. Germline CDR1 is SGHRS and CDR2 is YFSETQ. This CDR3 spans 16 amino acids. This chain's CDR3 is CASSLEPSGPSYEQYF. In nucleotides, the CDR3 is TGCGCCAGCAGCTTGGAACCTAGCGGGCCTTCCTACGAGCAGTACTTC.

V gene TRBV5-1 combines with J gene TRBJ1-1; D is uncertain. Trimming stripped 2 bases from V and 3 bases from J, with 8 bases between. The V gene's germline CDR1 is SGHRS and CDR2 YFSETQ. This CDR3 has 13 amino acids. CDR3 in DNA: TGCGCCAGCAGCTTAACAACAGACACTGAAGCTTTCTTT. Translation: CASSLTTDTEAFF. Complete variable domain (other parts from reference TRBV5-1 and TRBJ1-1): KAGVTQTPRYLIKTRGQQVTLSCSPISGHRSVSWYQQTPGQGLQFLFEYFSETQRNKGNFPGRFSGRQFSNSRSEMNVSTLELGDSALYLCASSLTTDTEAFFGQGTRLTVV.

The genes are TRBV5-1 and TRBJ2-1; D is unclear. V was clipped by 0 bases and J by 7 bases, with 5 bases between them. CDR1 is SGHRS and CDR2 is YFSETQ in the germline V gene. The CDR3 has 12 amino acids. DNA of the CDR3: TGCGCCAGCAGCTTGGCGCGAAATGAGCAGTTCTTC. This gives the protein CASSLARNEQFF.

This clone is a singleton in its sample. The rearrangement joins TRBV28 to TRBJ2-1; 8 nucleotides align to TRBD1. Germline CDR1 MDHEN, CDR2 SYDVKM. The length of the CDR3 is 15 residues. Germline trimming cut 1 base from V and 7 bases from J; bases unmatched to any gene: 6. The CDR3 region has the DNA TGTGCCAGCAGTTTATACGAGGACAGGGCGAATGAGCAGTTCTTC. Translated: CASSLYEDRANEQFF.

This clone has ten or more counts. V gene TRBV4-3 combines with J gene TRBJ2-5; 10 nucleotides line up with TRBD2. The V gene's germline CDR1 is LGHNA and CDR2 YSLEER. V shed 0 bases, J shed 9 bases, and the junction held 7 bases outside the gene matches. The CDR3 length is 15 residues. In DNA, the CDR3 is TGCGCCAGCAGCCAAGAAGCGGGAGGGCCTAGGGCCCAGTACTTC. Protein: CASSQEAGGPRAQYF.

The V gene is TRBV19, the J gene TRBJ1-5, with a tentative D call TRBD1 (6 bases). The length of the CDR3 is 14 residues. Trimming stripped 7 bases from V and 0 bases from J, with 10 bases between. Germline loops: CDR1 LNHDA, CDR2 SQIVND (reference sequence). CDR3 in DNA: TGTGCCAGTACCCCAGGGGATAGCAATCAGCCCCAGCATTTT. Translation gives CASTPGDSNQPQHF.

This chain connects TRBV30 to TRBJ2-4; D gene uncertain. V was clipped by 2 bases and J by 0 bases, with 11 bases between them. Germline CDR1 is GTSNPN and CDR2 is SVGIG (reference sequence). This CDR3 has 15 amino acids. Written as DNA, the CDR3 is TGTGCCTGGAGTATGAGGTCCTTAGCCAAAAACATTCAGTACTTC. Translation: CAWSMRSLAKNIQYF.

This clone showed up just a few times. V and J are TRBV19 and TRBJ1-1, with 7 bases aligning to TRBD1. Trimming cost V 4 bases and J 4 bases; bases outside gene matches: 6. The V gene's germline CDR1 is LNHDA and CDR2 SQIVND (reference sequence). The CDR3 sequence is 14 residues long. The CDR3 sequence: CASSTGGRGTEAFF. In nucleotides, the CDR3 is TGTGCCAGTAGTACAGGGGGTCGAGGCACTGAAGCTTTCTTT.

This clone turned up a few times. The chain links TRBV18 to TRBJ2-3, with TRBD2 matching 7 bases. The CDR3 is 15 residues long. Per germline, CDR1 KGHSH and CDR2 LQKENI. Trimming took 0 bases from V and 6 from J; bases not matched to a gene: 6. In DNA, the CDR3 is TGTGCCAGCTCACCACCTGGGACCGGGGGGGATACGCAGTATTTT. Its protein is CASSPPGTGGDTQYF. The complete variable domain, with remaining parts taken from reference TRBV18 and TRBJ2-3, reads NAGVMQNPRHLVRRRGQEARLRCSPMKGHSHVYWYRQLPEEGLKFMVYLQKENIIDESGMPKERFSAEFPKEGPSILRIQQVVRGDSAAYFCASSPPGTGGDTQYFGPGTRLTVL.

This clone was seen only once. V and J are TRBV27 and TRBJ2-5; D gene uncertain. The end of the DNA aligns better with TRBJ2-7, so the J call may be wrong. Looked up from germline, CDR1 is MNHEY and CDR2 is SMNVEV (reference sequence). The CDR3 consists of 13 residues. CDR3 DNA: TGTGCCAGCAGTCTCCAAAGCTCCTACGAGCAGTACTTC. Translating it yields CASSLQSSYEQYF.

J is TRBJ1-5 and V is TRBV19; perhaps TRBD1 as D (5 bases). Trimming left V 8 bases short and J 1 base short, with 18 bases between. Germline CDR1 reads LNHDA; CDR2 reads SQIVND (reference sequence). This CDR3 is built from 16 residues. CDR3 DNA: TGTGCCAGTCGAGACCAGGGTGGGATAAGCAATCAGCCCCAGCATTTT. Encoded protein: CASRDQGGISNQPQHF.

The chain recombines TRBV28 with TRBJ2-7; TRBD1 matches 9 bases. Germline lookup yields CDR1 MDHEN and CDR2 SYDVKM. CDR3 length: 15 residues. Germline trimming cut 6 bases from V and 2 bases from J; bases unmatched to any gene: 8. CDR3 protein: CASRSTGTGPYEQYF. CDR3 DNA sequence: TGTGCCAGCAGGTCGACCGGGACAGGGCCCTACGAGCAGTACTTC.

This clone has more than one count but fewer than ten. Written as DNA, the CDR3 is TGTGCCAGCAGCATATTCGACAGGATCGGTGAACACAATGAGCAGTTCTTC. Translating gives CASSIFDRIGEHNEQFF. The chain links TRBV9 to TRBJ2-1; tentatively, D is TRBD1 (6 bases). The V and J ends lost 4 bases and 5 bases respectively, with 22 bases between them. CDR1 SGDLS and CDR2 YYNGEE come from the germline V gene. CDR3 length: 17 amino acids.

CDR3 sequence reads: CASKEGASEAFF. CDR3 nucleotides: TGTGCCAGCAAGGAGGGGGCAAGTGAGGCTTTCTTT. The chain carries TRBV28 and TRBJ1-1; the match to TRBD1 covers 7 bases. The CDR3 covers 12 residues. Losses at the gene ends were 7 bases for V and 11 bases for J; bases not matched to a gene: 10. From germline, CDR1 is MDHEN and CDR2 SYDVKM.

DNA of the CDR3: TGTGCCAGCAGTCACGAGGTGCTAGAAGCTTTCTTT. Translated: CASSHEVLEAFF. The chain links TRBV7-9 to TRBJ1-1; no clear D gene. The length of the CDR3 is 12 residues. Germline CDR1 SEHNR, CDR2 FQNEAQ (reference sequence). V shed 6 bases and J shed 8 bases, with 13 bases lying between them.

This rearrangement joins TRBV6-1 to TRBJ1-1; 7 bases are a match to TRBD1. The CDR3 consists of 15 residues. The trim removed 7 bases at V and 7 bases at J, leaving 15 bases unmatched. CDR1 and CDR2 (germline): MNHNS, SASEGT. The CDR3 region has the DNA TGTGCCAGCACCCCCGCCAGGGGGGAAACCCGTGAAGCTTTCTTT. This gives the protein CASTPARGETREAFF.

The chain employs TRBV5-6 and TRBJ1-2, with 8 bases lining up with TRBD1. V shed 2 bases and J 2 bases; nucleotides not matched to a gene: 5. CDR1 is SGHDT and CDR2 is YYEEEE in the germline V gene. CDR3 size: 15 residues. The CDR3 region is CASSFVDRGNYGYTF. The CDR3 nucleotides are TGTGCCAGCAGCTTTGTTGACAGGGGAAACTATGGCTACACCTTC.

This clone turned up a few times. This sequence joins TRBV6-5 and TRBJ1-1; D is unresolved. Trimming took 2 bases from V and 4 from J, leaving 8 bases between them. This CDR3 comprises 13 residues. Germline V gene data show CDR1 as MNHEY and CDR2 as SVGAGI. CDR3 residues: CASSYGRVTEAFF. The CDR3 nucleotides are TGTGCCAGCAGTTACGGGCGGGTCACTGAAGCTTTCTTT.

This sequence joins TRBV7-9 and TRBJ2-7; 7 bases match TRBD1. CDR3 length: 15 amino acids. J was trimmed by 2 bases and V by 4 bases; bases with no gene match: 8. Germline values: CDR1 SEHNR, CDR2 FQNEAQ (reference sequence). For the CDR3, the DNA is TGTGCCAGCAGCTCAACCCAGGGGGTCCCCTACGAGCAGTACTTC. As protein: CASSSTQGVPYEQYF.

The rearrangement uses TRBV2 and TRBJ2-3, with TRBD2 matching 11 bases. CDR3 length: 15 amino acids. Germline CDR1 is SNHLY and CDR2 is FYNNEI. With 6 bases clipped from V and 4 bases from J, the junction kept 6 bases outside the gene matches. This CDR3 is CASSPTSGSADTQYF. The CDR3 DNA sequence: TGTGCCAGCAGCCCCACTAGCGGGAGTGCAGATACGCAGTATTTT. Variable domain in full (rest from reference TRBV2 and TRBJ2-3): EPEVTQTPSHQVTQMGQEVILRCVPISNHLYFYWYRQILGQKVEFLVSFYNNEISEKSEIFDDQFSVERPDGSNFTLKIRSTKLEDSAMYFCASSPTSGSADTQYFGPGTRLTVL.